This T cell receptor (beta chain) was documented in a study of immune heterogeneity within non-small cell lung tumors. Study background: With respect to histology, the tumors encompassed several squamous cell carcinomas, around 10 non-squamous carcinomas and 1 not otherwise specified. General study results and limits: Identical dominant CDR3 beta clonotypes recurred among a patient's tumor sites, alongside site-unique high-frequency clones. With an R of roughly 0.36, local T-cell clonality correlated moderately but significantly with local tumor mutational burden.

This clonotype was observed a few times. Its antigen is not known. TCR beta CDR3 was amplified by multiplex PCR using 32 V and 13 J primers. TCRdb itself ran the multiplex PCR reads through MiXCR, one entry per CDR3 protein. The repertoire holds under 7,000 distinct CDR3 sequences, with over 20% as singletons. Template input, which was bulk tumor genomic DNA, totaled around 660 ng per sample. Several biopsies per primary tumor were taken during surgery, spaced as far apart as possible. Those enrolled were patients newly diagnosed with untreated non-small cell lung cancer and undergoing curative surgery. Study donors were patients with a new diagnosis of non-small cell lung cancer who underwent surgery with curative intent. The CDR3 is 13 residues long. Germline assignment: CDR1 SGHDT and CDR2 YYEEEE. V was pared by 4 bases and J by 6 bases, with 14 bases between.

The V call is TRBV5-6, the J call TRBJ2-7; possibly TRBD2 for D (6 bases). The sequence was obtained from a woman aged 55-69 years with non-small cell lung cancer. Sequenced material: lung tumor tissue. CDR3 nucleotide sequence: TGTGCCAGCAGCGCCGGGAGATGGGGCGAGCAGTACTTC. The encoded protein is CASSAGRWGEQYF. Variable domain in full (rest from reference TRBV5-6 and TRBJ2-7): DAGVTQSPTHLIKTRGQQVTLRCSPKSGHDTVSWYQQALGQGPQFIFQYYEEEERQRGNFPDRFSGHQFPNYSSELNVNALLLGDSALYLCASSAGRWGEQYFGPGTRLTVT.